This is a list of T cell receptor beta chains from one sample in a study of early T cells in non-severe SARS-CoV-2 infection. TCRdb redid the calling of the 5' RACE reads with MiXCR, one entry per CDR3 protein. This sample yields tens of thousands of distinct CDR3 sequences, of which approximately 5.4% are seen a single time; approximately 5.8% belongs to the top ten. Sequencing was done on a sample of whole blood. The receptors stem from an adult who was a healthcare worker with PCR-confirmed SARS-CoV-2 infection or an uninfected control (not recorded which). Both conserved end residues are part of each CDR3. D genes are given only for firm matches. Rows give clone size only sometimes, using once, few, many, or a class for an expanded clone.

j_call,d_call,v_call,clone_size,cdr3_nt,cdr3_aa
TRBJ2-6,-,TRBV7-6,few,TGTGCCAGCAGCTTACGCGTACAAGTGATCTCTGGGGCCAACGTCCTGACTTTC,CASSLRVQVISGANVLTF
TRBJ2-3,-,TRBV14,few,TGTGCCAGCAGCCCGCTAAGCACAGATACGCAGTATTTT,CASSPLSTDTQYF
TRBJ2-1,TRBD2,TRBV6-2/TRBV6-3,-,TGTGCCAGCAGTTACCCCAGTAGCGGGAGAAGGAACAATGAGCAGTTCTTC,CASSYPSSGRRNNEQFF
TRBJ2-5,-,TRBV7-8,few,TGTGCCAGCAGCCCCCTCCGGGACCCCACCCAAGAGACCCAGTACTTC,CASSPLRDPTQETQYF
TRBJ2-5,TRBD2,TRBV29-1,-,TGCAGCGTTGTGTCTAGCGGGAGGCAAGAGACCCAGTACTTC,CSVVSSGRQETQYF
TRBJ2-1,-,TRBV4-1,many,TGCGCCAGCAGCCCAGGGACTCGCTGGGATGAGCAGTTCTTC,CASSPGTRWDEQFF
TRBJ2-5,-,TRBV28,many,TGTGCCAGAAAAGAGACCCAGTACTTC,CARKETQYF
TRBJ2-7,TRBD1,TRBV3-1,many,TGTGCCAGCAGCCAGGACGACAGGGCCGGGCAGTACTTC,CASSQDDRAGQYF
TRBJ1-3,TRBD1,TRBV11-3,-,TGTGCCAGCAGCCCGGGGACAGGCTACGGAAACACCATATATTTT,CASSPGTGYGNTIYF
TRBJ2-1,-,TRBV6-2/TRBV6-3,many,TGTGCCAGCAGCAGTAGCCTACTATTTGACAATGAGCAGTTCTTC,CASSSSLLFDNEQFF
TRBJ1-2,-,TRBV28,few,TGTGCCAGCAGCCAGGGAGGCCCTAACTATGGCTACACCTTC,CASSQGGPNYGYTF
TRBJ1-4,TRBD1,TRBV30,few,TGTGCCTGGAGTGGGGACAGGGGGGAGGAAAAACTGTTTTTT,CAWSGDRGEEKLFF
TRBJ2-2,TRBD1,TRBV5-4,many,TGTGCCAGCAGCCCTGGACAGGGGGCGCAGACCGGGGAGCTGTTTTTT,CASSPGQGAQTGELFF
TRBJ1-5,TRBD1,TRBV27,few,TGTGCCAGCAGTTTTGGGACAGCTAGCAATCAGCCCCAGCATTTT,CASSFGTASNQPQHF
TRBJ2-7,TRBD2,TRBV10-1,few,TGCGCCAGCAGTCCCGATCGGCTAGCGGCCTCCTACGAGCAGTACTTC,CASSPDRLAASYEQYF
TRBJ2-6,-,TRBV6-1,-,TGTGCCAGCAGTGACCGGGCCCCTGGGGCCAACGTCCTGACTTTC,CASSDRAPGANVLTF
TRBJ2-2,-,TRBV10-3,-,TGTGCCATCAGGCAGTCGGGCGGGATTAACACCGGGGAGCTGTTTTTT,CAIRQSGGINTGELFF
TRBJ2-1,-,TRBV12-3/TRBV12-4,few,TGTGCCGCAGGCTCCTACAATGAGCAGTTCTTC,CAAGSYNEQFF
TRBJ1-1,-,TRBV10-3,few,TGTGCCATCAGAGACTTGAACACTGAAGCTTTCTTT,CAIRDLNTEAFF
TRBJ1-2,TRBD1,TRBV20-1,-,TGCAGTGCTAAGGGACAGATCTATGGCTACACCTTC,CSAKGQIYGYTF
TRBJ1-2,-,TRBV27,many,TGTGCCAGCAGTTTCGAGGGAAACTATGGCTACACCTTC,CASSFEGNYGYTF
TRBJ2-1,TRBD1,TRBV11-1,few,TGTGCCAGCAGCTTCAGGGGGTCCTACAATGAGCAGTTCTTC,CASSFRGSYNEQFF
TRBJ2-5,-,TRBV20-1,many,TGCAGTGCTCTCTACCCCCGGATACGACAAGAGACCCAGTACTTC,CSALYPRIRQETQYF
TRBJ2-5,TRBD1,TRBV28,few,TGTGCCAGCCTCCTGACAGGGGGTAGAGAGACCCAGTACTTC,CASLLTGGRETQYF
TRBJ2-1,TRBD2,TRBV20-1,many,TGCAGTGCTTCGGCCGGGACTAGCGTAGTCAGGCAGTTCTTC,CSASAGTSVVRQFF
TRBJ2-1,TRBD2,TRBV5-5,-,TGTGCCAGCAGCACTGGACTAGCGGGCTTCAATGAGCAGTTCTTC,CASSTGLAGFNEQFF
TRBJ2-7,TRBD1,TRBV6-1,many,TGTGCCAGCAGTTTAAGGGGACAGGGCGTTTACGAGCAGTACTTC,CASSLRGQGVYEQYF
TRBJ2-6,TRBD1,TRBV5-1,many,TGCGCCAGCAGCGCGGGACAGGAGGCTGGGGCCAACGTCCTGACTTTC,CASSAGQEAGANVLTF
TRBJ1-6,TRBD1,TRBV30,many,TGTGCCTGGAGTGATGGGACAGCCTATAATTCACCCCTCCACTTT,CAWSDGTAYNSPLHF
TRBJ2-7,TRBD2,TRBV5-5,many,TGTGCCAGCAGCTTTGCGGGGGACTCCTACGAGCAGTACTTC,CASSFAGDSYEQYF
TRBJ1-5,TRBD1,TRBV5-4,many,TGTGCCAGCAGCCCGCCGGACAGGGGGCGTGGCAATCAGCCCCAGCATTTT,CASSPPDRGRGNQPQHF
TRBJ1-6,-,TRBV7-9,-,TGTGCCAGCAGCTTGAAGGGAAACTCTGGGAGCTCACCCCTCCACTTT,CASSLKGNSGSSPLHF